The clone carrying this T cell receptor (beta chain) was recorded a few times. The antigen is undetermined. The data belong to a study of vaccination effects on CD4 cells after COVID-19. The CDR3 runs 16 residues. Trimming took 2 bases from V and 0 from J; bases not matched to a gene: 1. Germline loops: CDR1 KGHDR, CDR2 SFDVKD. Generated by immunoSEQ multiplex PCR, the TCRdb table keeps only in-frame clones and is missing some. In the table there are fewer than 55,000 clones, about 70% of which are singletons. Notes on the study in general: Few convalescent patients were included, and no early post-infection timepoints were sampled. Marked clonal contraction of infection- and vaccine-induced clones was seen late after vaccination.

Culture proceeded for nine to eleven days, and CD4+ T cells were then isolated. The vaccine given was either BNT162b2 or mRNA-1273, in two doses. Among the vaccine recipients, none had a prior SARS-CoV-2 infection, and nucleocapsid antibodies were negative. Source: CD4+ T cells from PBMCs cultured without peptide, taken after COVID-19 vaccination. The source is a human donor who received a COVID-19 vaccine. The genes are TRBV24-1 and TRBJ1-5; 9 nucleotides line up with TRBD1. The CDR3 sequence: CATSDSGQGSNQPQHF. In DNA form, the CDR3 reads TGTGCCACCAGTGATTCGGGACAGGGTAGCAATCAGCCCCAGCATTTT.